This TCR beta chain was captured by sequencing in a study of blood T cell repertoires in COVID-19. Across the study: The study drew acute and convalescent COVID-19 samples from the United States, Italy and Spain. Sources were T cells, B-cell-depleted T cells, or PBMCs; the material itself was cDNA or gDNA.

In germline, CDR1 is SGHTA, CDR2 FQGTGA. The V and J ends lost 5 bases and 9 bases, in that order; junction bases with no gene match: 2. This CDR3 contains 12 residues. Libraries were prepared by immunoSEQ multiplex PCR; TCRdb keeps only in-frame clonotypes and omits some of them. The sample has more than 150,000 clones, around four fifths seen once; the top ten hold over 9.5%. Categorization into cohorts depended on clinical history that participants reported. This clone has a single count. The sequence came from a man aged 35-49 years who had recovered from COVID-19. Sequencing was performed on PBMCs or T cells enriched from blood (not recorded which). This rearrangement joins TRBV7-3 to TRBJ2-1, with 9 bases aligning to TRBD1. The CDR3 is CASSMTGGEQFF. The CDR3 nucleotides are TGTGCCAGCAGCATGACAGGGGGTGAGCAGTTCTTC. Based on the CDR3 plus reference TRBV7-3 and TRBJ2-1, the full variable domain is GAGVSQTPSNKVTEKGKYVELRCDPISGHTALYWYRQSLGQGPEFLIYFQGTGAADDSGLPNDRFFAVRPEGSVSTLKIQRTERGDSAVYLCASSMTGGEQFFGPGTRLTVL.